This TCR beta chain was captured in a study of blood T cell repertoires in COVID-19. V lost 5 bases to trimming and J lost 1 base; unmatched junction nucleotides: 13. This CDR3 spans 19 amino acids. Germline V gene data show CDR1 as KGHDR and CDR2 as SFDVKD. Using immunoSEQ multiplex PCR, the repertoire was profiled, and TCRdb retains in-frame clones only, with some absent. Of 100,000 to 120,000 clones in the sample, 85% were seen once. The rearrangement links TRBV24-1 to TRBJ2-5; 12 positions agree with TRBD2. Sequencing was performed on peripheral blood. This clonotype was obtained from a man aged 35-49 years with acute or convalescent COVID-19. The CDR3 is CATSGTRGLAGGRQETQYF. The CDR3 DNA reads TGTGCCACCAGTGGGACTAGAGGGCTAGCGGGGGGGCGCCAAGAGACCCAGTACTTC.